A selection of T cell receptor beta chains follows, all from one sample in a study of identical twins. A single record per CDR3 protein comes from TCRdb applying MiXCR to the 5' RACE reads. The sample has roughly 190,000 distinct CDR3 sequences; around 15% are singletons. This sample was shared with a second study, whose subject was T cells expressing NK-cell markers.

Sequencing was carried out using CD8+ T cells sorted from blood. The origin of the receptors is a woman younger than 35 in good health. Each CDR3 is given with its conserved first and last residue. A D gene is named only where the DNA matches it firmly. Clone size is given for some rows only: seen once, a few or many times, or a class if the clone is expanded.

v_call	j_call	d_call	clone_size	cdr3_aa	cdr3_nt
TRBV27	TRBJ2-7	.	few	CASSSPVRGEQYF	TGTGCCAGCAGTTCCCCCGTACGGGGTGAGCAGTACTTC
TRBV24-1	TRBJ2-2	.	many	CASEGSSGTGELFF	TGTGCCTCCGAGGGGTCCTCGGGCACCGGGGAGCTGTTTTTT
TRBV10-3	TRBJ2-3	.	few	CAISESASPTDTQYF	TGTGCCATCAGTGAGTCCGCTAGCCCCACAGATACGCAGTATTTT
TRBV4-3	TRBJ2-4	.	few	CASSPKSGVAKNIQYF	TGCGCCAGCAGCCCTAAAAGCGGAGTAGCCAAAAACATTCAGTACTTC
TRBV30	TRBJ2-7	.	.	CAWTTGGHWEQYF	TGTGCCTGGACGACCGGAGGTCACTGGGAGCAGTACTTC
TRBV12-3/TRBV12-4	TRBJ2-7	.	many	CASSFGGDEQYF	TGTGCCAGCAGTTTCGGGGGAGACGAGCAGTACTTC
TRBV13	TRBJ2-1	TRBD2	few	CASSFLSAGVRDEQFF	TGTGCCAGCAGCTTCCTATCAGCGGGGGTGAGGGATGAGCAGTTCTTC
TRBV19	TRBJ2-1	TRBD1	many	CASSDTGGSYNEQFF	TGTGCCAGTAGTGATACAGGGGGATCCTACAATGAGCAGTTCTTC
TRBV7-9	TRBJ2-5	.	.	CASRGVAGRETQYF	TGTGCCAGCAGAGGGGTGGCAGGGCGAGAGACCCAGTACTTC
TRBV29-1	TRBJ1-1	TRBD1	few	CSVENRGDTEAFF	TGCAGCGTTGAGAACAGGGGTGACACTGAAGCTTTCTTT
TRBV19	TRBJ1-1	.	.	CASSRRVLNTEAFF	TGTGCCAGTAGTAGACGGGTACTGAACACTGAAGCTTTCTTT
TRBV12-3/TRBV12-4	TRBJ2-1	.	.	CASSFSRVSEQFF	TGTGCCAGCAGTTTTTCCAGGGTCAGCGAGCAGTTCTTC
TRBV12-3/TRBV12-4	TRBJ2-7	.	few	CASSSSTVTYEQYF	TGTGCCAGCAGTTCCTCGACAGTTACCTACGAGCAGTACTTC
TRBV12-3/TRBV12-4	TRBJ2-4	TRBD1	few	CASRSDRGPYLAKNIQYF	TGTGCCAGCAGGTCGGACAGGGGGCCCTATTTAGCCAAAAACATTCAGTACTTC
TRBV20-1	TRBJ2-7	.	.	CSASVGRQQYF	TGCAGTGCTAGTGTTGGGAGACAGCAGTACTTC
TRBV2	TRBJ2-7	.	few	CASSEEGYEQYF	TGTGCCAGCAGTGAAGAAGGCTACGAGCAGTACTTC
TRBV20-1	TRBJ1-6	.	.	CSAHSAGPEGSPLHF	TGCAGTGCCCACTCGGCCGGACCTGAAGGGTCACCCCTCCACTTT
TRBV15	TRBJ1-5	.	few	CATGAGENQPQHF	TGTGCCACCGGGGCAGGGGAAAATCAGCCCCAGCATTTT
TRBV12-3/TRBV12-4	TRBJ2-7	TRBD2	many	CASSHPNGGAWYEQYF	TGTGCCAGCAGTCACCCTAACGGGGGGGCCTGGTACGAGCAGTACTTC
TRBV29-1	TRBJ1-1	.	.	CSARQGAGTEAFF	TGCAGCGCCCGTCAAGGGGCAGGTACTGAAGCTTTCTTT
TRBV9	TRBJ1-4	.	.	CASGTAEKLFF	TGTGCCAGCGGGACGGCGGAAAAACTGTTTTTT
TRBV6-1	TRBJ1-2	.	once	CASGRGLGYGYTF	TGTGCCAGCGGTCGGGGTTTAGGCTATGGCTACACCTTC
TRBV20-1	TRBJ2-5	TRBD2	.	CSARPIAGVSKTQYF	TGCAGTGCTAGGCCGATTGCGGGAGTTTCTAAGACCCAGTACTTC
TRBV6-1	TRBJ2-3	.	.	CATSQAELSTDTQYF	TGTGCCACCTCCCAGGCGGAGTTAAGCACAGATACGCAGTATTTT
TRBV20-1	TRBJ2-7	.	.	CSARDGGYEQYF	TGCAGTGCTAGAGATGGCGGCTACGAGCAGTACTTC
TRBV20-1	TRBJ2-7	TRBD2	few	CSARDLTSGSAEQYF	TGCAGTGCTAGGGATTTAACTAGCGGGAGTGCCGAGCAGTACTTC
TRBV12-5	TRBJ2-6	TRBD1	many	CASGPWGGQGGPSGANVLTF	TGTGCTAGTGGTCCCTGGGGGGGACAGGGGGGACCGTCTGGGGCCAACGTCCTGACTTTC
TRBV12-3/TRBV12-4	TRBJ1-2	.	.	CASSLGAYYGYTF	TGTGCCAGCAGTTTAGGGGCATACTATGGCTACACCTTC
TRBV5-6	TRBJ2-3	TRBD1	.	CASSFGTGAVDTQYF	TGTGCCAGCAGCTTCGGGACAGGGGCGGTAGATACGCAGTATTTT
TRBV28	TRBJ2-1	TRBD1	few	CASSLWTGVANEQFF	TGTGCCAGCAGTTTGTGGACAGGGGTAGCTAATGAGCAGTTCTTC
TRBV29-1	TRBJ1-2	.	many	CSVQPGDNYGYTF	TGCAGCGTGCAACCAGGGGATAACTATGGCTACACCTTC